The next 10 T cell receptor beta chains were all read from a single sample in a study of CD8 T cells in ankylosing spondylitis. Study observations and caveats: For ankylosing spondylitis blood, a TCR beta motif of 7 or 8 highly homologous variants appeared characteristic.

TCRdb ran MiXCR on the 5' RACE reads and lists one entry per CDR3 protein. Among about 540,000 distinct CDR3 sequences, about an eighth were seen once, and the ten largest hold 6.8%. The antigens these receptors bind are not known. Material: blood, either unsorted or a sorted T cell fraction (not recorded which). The receptor set was obtained from a male donor with ankylosing spondylitis.

The J gene is TRBJ1-5, the V gene TRBV5-1; 9 bases match TRBD1. The CDR3 spans 16 residues. V shed 0 bases, J shed 4 bases, and the junction held 5 bases outside the gene matches. The germline CDR1 and CDR2 sequences are SGHRS and YFSETQ. The CDR3, as DNA: TGCGCCAGCAGCTTGGGGACAGGGGCGGGTAATCAGCCCCAGCATTTT. Its protein is CASSLGTGAGNQPQHF.

The CDR3 DNA is TGTGCCAGCAGCACCCGGGACAGGTACAATGAGCAGTTCTTC. Its translation: CASSTRDRYNEQFF. The chain has TRBV5-6 and TRBJ2-1, with 8 positions matching TRBD1. After removal of 4 bases from V and 4 bases from J, the junction contained 4 bases not matched to a gene. The CDR3 has 14 amino acids. In germline, CDR1 is SGHDT, CDR2 YYEEEE.

The chain recombines TRBV5-1 with TRBJ2-3; the match to TRBD1 covers 7 bases. This CDR3 is 17 amino acids long. The V and J ends lost 4 bases and 3 bases, in that order; junction bases with no gene match: 14. Germline values: CDR1 SGHRS, CDR2 YFSETQ. The CDR3 nucleotides read TGCGCCAGCAGCCCCCGACAGGGATCCCTTGGTACAGATACGCAGTATTTT. Protein: CASSPRQGSLGTDTQYF.

This chain uses TRBV12-3 or TRBV12-4 with TRBJ2-7; maybe TRBD2 (7 bases). CDR3 length equals 15 residues. The V gene lost 8 bases and the J gene lost 0 bases, with 17 bases spanning the gap. This chain's CDR3 is CASQREGGVSYEQYF. The CDR3 DNA reads as TGTGCCAGCCAAAGGGAGGGGGGAGTCTCCTACGAGCAGTACTTC.

The rearrangement links TRBV25-1 to TRBJ1-5; D is perhaps TRBD1 (5 bases). Deletions cut 1 base from V and 4 bases from J, with 11 bases between. CDR1 is MGHDK and CDR2 is SYGVNS in the germline V gene. The CDR3 totals 15 residues. The CDR3 region is CASSESGGENQPQHF. The CDR3 DNA is TGTGCCAGCAGTGAATCCGGGGGTGAGAATCAGCCCCAGCATTTT.

This clonotype was seen a handful of times. The CDR3 loop reads CASTRTGGPYGYTF. The DNA of the CDR3 is TGTGCCAGCACCCGGACAGGGGGCCCATATGGCTACACCTTC. The genes are TRBV2 and TRBJ1-2; 11 positions agree with TRBD1. The length of the CDR3 is 14 residues. The germline V gene has CDR1 SNHLY and CDR2 FYNNEI. J lost 5 bases, V lost 7 bases, and 6 bases had no gene match.

V gene TRBV2 combines with J gene TRBJ2-7, with 11 nucleotides matching TRBD2. Looked up from germline, CDR1 is SNHLY and CDR2 is FYNNEI. This CDR3 contains 12 residues. CDR3 protein: CLAGTSGYEQYV. CDR3 sequence (DNA): TGTTTGGCCGGGACTAGCGGCTACGAGCAGTACGTC.

This clonotype has a handful of counts. This chain links TRBV21-1 with TRBJ2-7. TRBV21-1 is flagged as a pseudogene. The CDR3 runs 12 residues. CDR3 bases: TGTGCCAGCAGCAAAGTAGCCTACGAGCAGTACGTC. This codes for CASSKVAYEQYV.

The chain has TRBV20-1 and TRBJ1-5; 7 nucleotides align to TRBD1. With V trimmed by 6 bases and J by 0 bases, 14 bases remained unmatched. The CDR3 has 17 amino acids. Germline CDR1 is DFQATT and CDR2 is SNEGSKA (reference sequence). DNA of the CDR3: TGCAGTGCCCCCAAACCAGGGGGAATCGGTAGCAATCAGCCCCAGCATTTT. Translation: CSAPKPGGIGSNQPQHF.

This clonotype was picked up many times. J is TRBJ2-4 and V is TRBV12-3 or TRBV12-4; D perhaps matches TRBD1 (5 bases). This CDR3 region has 15 residues. The V and J ends lost 4 bases and 8 bases respectively, with 18 bases between them. DNA for the CDR3: TGTGCCAGCAGTTCCCGACAGCAGCAAAAGGACATTCAGTACTTC. Protein product: CASSSRQQQKDIQYF.